The entry that follows covers one T cell receptor beta chain sequence. The data were taken from a study of blood T cell repertoires in COVID-19. Looked up from germline, CDR1 is MNHNS and CDR2 is SASEGT. There are 15 residues in the CDR3. The V and J ends lost 2 bases and 7 bases, in that order; junction bases with no gene match: 6. Sequencing used immunoSEQ multiplex PCR; TCRdb keeps in-frame clones, though not all of them. Of roughly 150,000 clones in the sample, around three quarters are singletons; the top ten hold 15% to 20%. The gene calls are TRBV6-1 and TRBJ2-1; 9 positions agree with TRBD2. The sequenced material came from PBMCs or T cells enriched from blood (not recorded which). This receptor was identified in a woman aged 70-85 years in a cohort exposed to, infected with or recovered from COVID-19 (not recorded which). The CDR3 DNA sequence: TGTGCCAGCAGTGAAACGTGGCTAGCGGGAAATGAGCAGTTCTTC. This translates into CASSETWLAGNEQFF.